The source of this TCR beta chain is a study of blood T cell repertoires in COVID-19. Across the study: Italy, Spain and the United States were the sources of the convalescent and acute COVID-19 samples. PBMCs, B-cell-depleted T cells, or T cells provided the cDNA or gDNA that made up the material.

The authors' processing: Cell counts per sample came from amplifying reference gene primers. Only in-frame clones appear in the TCRdb table, and some are missing; sequencing was by immunoSEQ multiplex PCR. The DNA gave D and trimming, while V, J and clone size come from that table. Of some 700,000 clones in the sample, 80% to 90% were seen once. The receptor was derived from a woman aged 18-30 years with acute or convalescent COVID-19. The source material was peripheral blood.

The CDR3 is CASTRDRNSPLHF. The CDR3 coding sequence is TGTGCCAGCACCCGGGACAGGAATTCACCCCTCCACTTT. This chain connects TRBV9 to TRBJ1-6; 8 positions agree with TRBD1. Germline V gene data show CDR1 as SGDLS and CDR2 as YYNGEE. This CDR3 has 13 amino acids. Trimming at V came to 6 bases and at J to 7 bases, leaving 3 bases not matched to a gene.